This note documents a single TCR beta chain sequence. V trimming: 3 bases; J trimming: 2 bases; junction bases outside the gene matches: 12. From germline, CDR1 is SGDLS and CDR2 YYNGEE. The CDR3 loop spans 17 amino acids. Authors' data handling: Quantification of nucleated cells was approximated via reference gene primer amplification. The assay was immunoSEQ multiplex PCR, and TCRdb's table has in-frame clones only and misses some. V and J calls plus clone size are reproduced from that table; the DNA served to infer D and trimming. The sample yields 250,000 to 300,000 clones, more than 85% seen once. The sample belongs to a study of blood T cell repertoires in COVID-19.

Sequencing input: peripheral blood. The chain is built from TRBV9 and TRBJ2-5; 8 bases align to TRBD2. The TCR sequence derives from a man between 18 and 29 years old with active or convalescent COVID-19. The CDR3 protein is CASSGSRDAGGQETQYF. In DNA, the CDR3 is TGTGCCAGCAGCGGGTCCCGGGATGCGGGGGGACAAGAGACCCAGTACTTC.